Below are 19 T cell receptor beta chains sequenced from a single sample in a study of glioma-infiltrating T cells. Amplification of TCR alpha and beta CDR3 regions from RNA used iRepertoire nested multiplex PCR. TCRdb used MiXCR to reprocess the multiplex PCR reads, holding one entry per CDR3 protein. The data hold about 190,000 distinct CDR3 sequences, with around 32% observed a single time. The sequencing input was glioma tissue, nonneoplastic brain tissue, or PBMCs (not recorded which). Receptors were obtained from a human donor with low-grade glioma or glioblastoma, undergoing nonglioma brain surgery, or in good health (not recorded which).

This sequence joins TRBV19 and TRBJ2-5; 7 nucleotides line up with TRBD1. Germline values: CDR1 LNHDA, CDR2 SQIVND (reference sequence). This CDR3 has 14 residues. The junction had 7 bases not matched to a gene; V was cut back by 5 bases and J by 4 bases. The CDR3 protein is CASSSSDRRETQYF. The CDR3 nucleotides are TGTGCCAGTAGTTCCTCGGACAGGCGAGAGACCCAGTACTTC.

About this clonotype itself: A read error may produce the germline difference seen at one junction end. The CDR3 DNA is TGTGCCAGCAGCTATGGACCGGGAAATAAGAAAAAGAATTTT. This encodes CASSYGPGNKKKNF. The chain employs TRBV11-2 and TRBJ1-5; no firm D call. Germline V gene sequence: CDR1 SGHAT, CDR2 FQNNGV. The CDR3 sequence is 14 residues long.

This clonotype was found many times. This CDR3 reads CASSLTSYHEQYF. Here the CDR3 DNA reads TGTGCCAGCAGCCTCACTAGCTACCACGAGCAGTACTTC. The genes are TRBV27 and TRBJ2-7, with a weak D call TRBD2 (6 bases). Germline CDR1 MNHEY, CDR2 SMNVEV (reference sequence). The V and J ends lost 6 bases and 5 bases respectively, with 14 bases between them. The CDR3 has 13 residues.

As regards this clonotype: It may be a read error: a sequence one base away is much more abundant. The chain employs TRBV15 and TRBJ2-7; 7 positions match TRBD1. CDR1 and CDR2 from the germline V gene are LNHNV and YYDKDF (reference sequence). The CDR3 spans 14 residues. The ends lost 6 bases at V and 5 bases at J; junction bases unmatched: 10. The CDR3 bases are TGTGCCACCAGTCCCGGACAGGCGCTCCACGAGCAGTACTTC. It translates to CATSPGQALHEQYF.

This clonotype has at least ten counts. V usage is TRBV4-3 and J usage is TRBJ1-2, with D unresolved. V shed 0 bases and J shed 7 bases, with 15 bases lying between them. From germline, CDR1 is LGHNA and CDR2 YSLEER. The CDR3 runs to 15 residues. CDR3 in DNA: TGCGCCAGCAGCCAAGATAGAACCCCGATTGGTGGCTACACCTTC. As protein: CASSQDRTPIGGYTF.

Worth noting for this clonotype: A much larger clone is a single base away; this may be a read error. The chain carries TRBV7-2 and TRBJ2-1; D gene ambiguous. The CDR3 loop spans 11 amino acids. CDR1 is SGHTA and CDR2 is FQGNSA in the germline V gene. This chain's CDR3 is CASSLASEQLF. Here the CDR3 DNA reads TGTGCCAGCAGCTTAGCGAGTGAGCAGCTCTTC.

This clonotype was counted many times. This chain joins TRBV7-2 and TRBJ2-1, with D maybe TRBD2 (6 bases). The germline CDR1 and CDR2 sequences are SGHTA and FQGNSA. The CDR3 runs 12 residues. Trimming stripped 6 bases from V and 9 bases from J, with 12 bases between. The CDR3 bases are TGTGCCAGCAGGGGGATGGAGGGTGAGCAGTTCTTC. It yields the protein CASRGMEGEQFF.

This clonotype has ten or more counts. The rearrangement links TRBV7-9 to TRBJ2-5; D gene unclear. Germline V CDR1 and CDR2: SEHNR, FQNEAQ (reference sequence). This CDR3 spans 13 amino acids. Trimming removed 5 bases at V and 2 bases at J, with 9 bases between. The CDR3 region is CASSPLTQETQYF. The CDR3 DNA reads as TGTGCCAGCAGCCCTCTTACACAAGAGACCCAGTACTTC.

This clonotype was observed a few times. The chain is built from TRBV12-3 or TRBV12-4 and TRBJ2-7, with D perhaps assigned TRBD1 or TRBD2 (5 bases each). This CDR3 has 15 residues. Trimming left V 1 base short and J 7 bases short, with 17 bases between. The CDR3 DNA is TGTGCCAGCAGTTTAGGAGGGCAGGGTGTATTAGAGCAGTACTTC. It is translated as CASSLGGQGVLEQYF.

This clonotype was found many times. V usage is TRBV27 and J usage is TRBJ2-1, with 8 bases that match TRBD2. Germline V gene sequence: CDR1 MNHEY, CDR2 SMNVEV (reference sequence). With 5 bases clipped from V and 4 bases from J, the junction kept 7 bases outside the gene matches. The CDR3 runs 15 residues. CDR3 sequence reads: CASSPPSGSYNEQFF. The CDR3 coding sequence is TGTGCCAGCAGTCCCCCCAGCGGGAGTTACAATGAGCAGTTCTTC.

In regard to this clonotype: Just one base apart from a much larger clone, this may be a read error. The chain combines TRBV5-1 with TRBJ1-2; 8 bases match TRBD1. CDR1 is SGHRS, CDR2 YFSETQ, per germline. The CDR3 loop spans 14 amino acids. J gave up 3 bases and V 3 bases, and 4 bases lay outside the gene matches. The CDR3 is CASSSGQGDYGYTF. CDR3 nucleotides: TGCGCCAGCAGCTCAGGACAGGGAGACTATGGCTACACCTTC.

This clonotype has ten or more counts. The rearrangement uses TRBV7-2 and TRBJ2-7; 8 positions agree with TRBD2. There are 14 residues in the CDR3. The junction had 9 bases not matched to a gene; V was cut back by 8 bases and J by 3 bases. The germline CDR1 and CDR2 sequences are SGHTA and FQGNSA. CDR3 protein: CASSPSGSFYEQYF. CDR3 coding DNA: TGTGCCAGCTCCCCCAGCGGGAGTTTCTACGAGCAGTACTTC.

With respect to this clonotype: Lacking the conserved final phenylalanine or tryptophan, this CDR3 likely reflects a read error. J is TRBJ2-7 and V is TRBV5-4, with 9 positions matching TRBD2. CDR1 and CDR2 (germline): SGHNT, YYREEE (reference sequence). Trimming took 0 bases from V and 7 from J; bases not matched to a gene: 14. The CDR3 runs to 17 residues. The CDR3 is CASSLVPSGVPTGEQYL. CDR3 coding DNA: TGTGCCAGCAGCTTGGTGCCTAGCGGGGTTCCTACGGGTGAGCAGTACCTC.

Turning to this clonotype: This sequence may be a read error, since a much larger clone differs from it by one base. V usage is TRBV29-1 and J usage is TRBJ1-1; tentative D call: TRBD1 (5 bases). The CDR3 is made up of 13 amino acids. V was shortened by 7 bases and J by 5 bases, with 17 bases between the two germline ends. CDR1 is SQVTM, CDR2 ANQGSEA, per germline. The CDR3 sequence: CSASLERGTEAFF. The CDR3 region has the DNA TGCAGCGCCTCGTTGGAAAGGGGAACTGAAGCTTTCTTT.

This clonotype was counted many times. This chain links TRBV14 with TRBJ2-3; D gene uncertain. Germline lookup yields CDR1 SGHDN and CDR2 FVKESK. The V end was cut by 2 bases, the J end by 2 bases, with 2 bases between. The CDR3 runs to 12 residues. CDR3 protein: CASSQLTDTQYF. CDR3 coding DNA: TGTGCCAGCAGCCAACTCACAGATACGCAGTATTTT.

This clonotype occurred a few times. V and J are TRBV5-4 and TRBJ1-2, with D possibly being TRBD1 (5 bases). Between the trimmed V and J ends, which lost 0 bases and 6 bases, there was a span of 12 bases. The length of the CDR3 is 14 residues. From germline, CDR1 is SGHNT and CDR2 YYREEE (reference sequence). DNA for the CDR3: TGTGCCAGCAGCTTGGTTCAGGGTCGGGATGGCTACACCTTC. It encodes CASSLVQGRDGYTF.

Regarding this clonotype: This may be a read error, as it is one base from a much larger clone. The gene calls are TRBV7-9 and TRBJ2-7; D might be TRBD2 (6 bases). V dropped 6 bases and J dropped 5 bases, with 17 bases sitting between them. From germline, CDR1 is SEHNR and CDR2 FQNEAQ (reference sequence). There are 14 residues in the CDR3. The chain's CDR3 is CASSRIGSYNEQYF. In DNA, the CDR3 is TGTGCCAGCAGTCGAATCGGGAGTTATAACGAGCAGTACTTC.

The table lists this clonotype with many counts. The chain carries TRBV20-1 and TRBJ2-7; D remains unclear. Germline values: CDR1 DFQATT, CDR2 SNEGSKA (reference sequence). Trimming shortened V by 6 bases and J by 5 bases, and 23 bases separated the two germline ends. The CDR3 covers 15 residues. CDR3 protein: CSAWALGQVQDEQYF. DNA for the CDR3: TGCAGTGCCTGGGCCTTGGGTCAGGTCCAGGACGAGCAGTACTTC.

This clonotype showed up just a few times. V usage is TRBV2 and J usage is TRBJ2-4; 12 bases fit TRBD2. This CDR3 is built from 17 residues. The germline CDR1 and CDR2 sequences are SNHLY and FYNNEI. The junction had 6 bases not matched to a gene; V was cut back by 6 bases and J by 0 bases. CDR3 protein: CASSELAGGRAKNIQYF. The CDR3 DNA reads TGTGCCAGCAGCGAACTAGCGGGAGGACGAGCCAAAAACATTCAGTACTTC. Drawing the rest from reference TRBV2 and TRBJ2-4, the complete variable domain is EPEVTQTPSHQVTQMGQEVILRCVPISNHLYFYWYRQILGQKVEFLVSFYNNEISEKSEIFDDQFSVERPDGSNFTLKIRSTKLEDSAMYFCASSELAGGRAKNIQYFGAGTRLSVL.